This T cell receptor beta chain is drawn from a study of CXCR3-negative and CXCR3-positive naive CD8 T cells. Notes on the study in general: Naive cells with CXCR3 showed TRB CDR3s that were more hydrophobic than those in CXCR3-negative naive cells.

CD45RO-CCR7+CD27+CD95- marked naive CD8+ T cells. As regards this clonotype: Antigen specificity is unknown.

Germline lookup yields CDR1 SGHDN and CDR2 FVKESK. The CDR3 is made up of 14 amino acids. UMI-tagged TRB cDNA libraries were built via 5' RACE. After re-calling the 5' RACE reads, TCRdb lists one entry per CDR3 protein, DNA absent. The sample includes 150,000 to 180,000 distinct CDR3 sequences. This clonotype was obtained from a human donor in good health. Some clones in this sample may be carry-over from other donors' samples. The sequenced material came from naive CXCR3+ CD8+ T cells from blood. Subset noted: CD45RO-CCR7+CD27+CD95- naive CD8+ T cells expressing CXCR3 (TNR3+). The genes are TRBV14 and TRBJ2-7; TCRdb calls TRBD1, which cannot be checked without DNA. CDR3 in amino acids: CASSLTGGWDEQYF.